This entry features one T cell receptor (beta chain) sequence. The CDR3 runs to 15 residues. The germline V and J ends were trimmed by 5 bases and 0 bases, with 13 bases remaining between them. CDR1 is MDHEN, CDR2 SYDVKM, per germline. These data belong to a study of blood T cell repertoires in COVID-19. Repertoires were generated with immunoSEQ multiplex PCR, while TCRdb's copy carries only in-frame clones and drops some. The sample holds roughly 73,000 clones; around 78% are singletons and the top ten take roughly a sixth. Sequenced material: peripheral blood. V usage is TRBV28 and J usage is TRBJ1-1, with a weak D call TRBD1 (5 bases). The source is a human donor in a cohort sampled during active COVID-19. CDR3 in amino acids: CASSPQVLMNTEAFF. As DNA, the CDR3 is TGTGCCAGCAGTCCACAGGTTCTCATGAACACTGAAGCTTTCTTT.